This T cell receptor beta chain was captured in a study of blood T cell repertoires in COVID-19. Study background: Material from acute and convalescent COVID-19 was sourced from the United States, Italy and Spain. The cDNA or gDNA used as material had been derived from T cells, B-cell-depleted T cells, or PBMCs.

Authors' methods: Reference gene primers were amplified, and this amplification served to estimate nucleated cell counts. Method: immunoSEQ multiplex PCR; TCRdb's copy keeps in-frame clones and lacks some. The V and J calls and clone size were taken over from that table, and D and trimming were inferred from the DNA. Among over 100,000 clones listed, about 81% were seen once. This sequence was found in a man between 65 and 79 years old with acute or convalescent COVID-19. The material sequenced was peripheral blood.

In DNA form, the CDR3 reads TGTGCCAGCCAACGGGACAGGGGTAGGGATACGCAGTATTTT. Its translation: CASQRDRGRDTQYF. This chain connects TRBV5-4 to TRBJ2-3; 10 nucleotides match TRBD1. The CDR3 consists of 14 residues. The germline CDR1 and CDR2 sequences are SGHNT and YYREEE (reference sequence). V shed 7 bases, J shed 6 bases, and the junction held 8 bases outside the gene matches.